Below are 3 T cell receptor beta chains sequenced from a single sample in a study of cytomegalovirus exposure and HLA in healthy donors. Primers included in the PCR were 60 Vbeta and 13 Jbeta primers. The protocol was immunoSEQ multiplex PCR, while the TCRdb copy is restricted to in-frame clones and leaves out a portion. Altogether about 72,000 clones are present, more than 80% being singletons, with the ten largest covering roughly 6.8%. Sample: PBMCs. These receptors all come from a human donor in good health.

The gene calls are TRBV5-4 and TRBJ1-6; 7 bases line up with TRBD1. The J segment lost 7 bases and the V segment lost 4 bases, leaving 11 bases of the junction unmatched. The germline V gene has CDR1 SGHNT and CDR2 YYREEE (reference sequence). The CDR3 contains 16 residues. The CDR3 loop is CASSPGIQGSNSPLHF. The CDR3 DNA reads TGTGCCAGCAGCCCCGGGATACAGGGGAGCAATTCACCCCTCCACTTT. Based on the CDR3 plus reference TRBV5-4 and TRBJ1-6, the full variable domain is ETGVTQSPTHLIKTRGQQVTLRCSSQSGHNTVSWYQQALGQGPQFIFQYYREEENGRGNFPPRFSGLQFPNYSSELNVNALELDDSALYLCASSPGIQGSNSPLHFGNGTRLTVT.

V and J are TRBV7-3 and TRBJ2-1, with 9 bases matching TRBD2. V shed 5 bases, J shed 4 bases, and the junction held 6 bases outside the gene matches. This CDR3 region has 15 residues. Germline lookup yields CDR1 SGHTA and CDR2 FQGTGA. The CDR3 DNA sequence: TGTGCCAGCAGCCCCGTGCGGGGGGGTTACAATGAGCAGTTCTTC. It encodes CASSPVRGGYNEQFF.

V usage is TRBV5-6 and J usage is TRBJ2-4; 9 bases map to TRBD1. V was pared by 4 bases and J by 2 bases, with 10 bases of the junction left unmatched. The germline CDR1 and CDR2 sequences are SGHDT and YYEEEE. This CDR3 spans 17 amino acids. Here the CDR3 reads CASSGGGTGPPKNIQYF. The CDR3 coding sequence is TGTGCCAGCAGCGGAGGAGGGACAGGGCCACCCAAAAACATTCAGTACTTC. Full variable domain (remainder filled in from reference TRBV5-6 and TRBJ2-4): DAGVTQSPTHLIKTRGQQVTLRCSPKSGHDTVSWYQQALGQGPQFIFQYYEEEERQRGNFPDRFSGHQFPNYSSELNVNALLLGDSALYLCASSGGGTGPPKNIQYFGAGTRLSVL.